The present T cell receptor beta chain was sequenced within a study of blood T cell repertoires in COVID-19. This table comes from immunoSEQ multiplex PCR, and its TCRdb copy is limited to in-frame clones, with some not included. The table shows a few hundred thousand clones, with approximately 78% occurring only once. The participants were between roughly 18 and 100 years old and came from about two dozen US areas. The TCR comes from a man between 40 and 49 years old who had been exposed to COVID-19. Sequenced sample: PBMCs or T cells enriched from blood (not recorded which).

The CDR3 here is CASSPGPREQYF. The DNA for the CDR3 is TGTGCCAGTAGCCCAGGGCCTCGCGAGCAGTACTTC. The chain couples TRBV19 to TRBJ2-7, with D possibly being TRBD1 (5 bases). Deletions cut 6 bases from V and 6 bases from J, with 12 bases between. The CDR3 extends over 12 amino acids. Germline V gene data show CDR1 as LNHDA and CDR2 as SQIVND (reference sequence).